The clone carrying this T cell receptor (beta chain) was seen once. Its antigen remains unknown. This sample was taken from a study of T cell clones after liver transplantation. Study background: Immunosuppression withdrawal was tried within 2 years after liver transplantation in this trial. Patients counted as tolerant after at least one year off all immunosuppression, enzymes not exceeding twice normal. The study, taken as a whole, reports: In two subjects, few donor cells limited the measurable donor-reactive repertoire.

The CDR3 is made up of 22 amino acids. CDR1 is LNHDA, CDR2 SQIVND, per germline (reference sequence). V dropped 0 bases and J dropped 2; count of bases not matched to a gene: 17. Some clones are missing from TCRdb's copy, which holds only in-frame ones; the method was immunoSEQ multiplex PCR. Counted here are 55,000 to 75,000 clones, approximately 63% occurring once; the ten biggest clones make up 2.5% to 3%. Unstimulated PBMCs were sorted into CD3+CD4+ and CD3+CD8+ populations. This sequence was found in a human patient who received a liver transplant. Some T cells may be the graft donor's. Material: CD4+ T cells from blood, obtained at the approximately 15-month timepoint. The chain recombines TRBV19 with TRBJ2-1; 12 nucleotides agree with TRBD2. Written as DNA, the CDR3 is TGTGCCAGTAGTATAGATGGGCCCTCTTTGACTAGCGGGAGTCCCGCCTACAATGAGCAGTTCTTC. Translating gives CASSIDGPSLTSGSPAYNEQFF.